Listed below are T cell receptor beta chains from one sample, sequenced in a study of cytomegalovirus exposure and HLA in healthy donors. Measured with immunoSEQ multiplex PCR; TCRdb has only the in-frame clones, and not every one. The profile shows more than 110,000 clones, about 80% of them singletons. Sample: PBMCs. These receptors all stem from a man aged 25 to 45 in good health and CMV-seropositive. The CDR3 runs from the conserved cysteine through the conserved F or W. Fields, in order: V gene, D gene, J gene, clone size, CDR3 protein, CDR3 DNA. D genes are given only for firm matches. The size field is filled for only some rows; it gives once, few, many or a size class.

TRBV7-9	NA	TRBJ2-1	NA	CASSLSRAGVYNEQFF	TGTGCCAGCAGCCTCTCAAGGGCAGGGGTGTACAATGAGCAGTTCTTC
TRBV19	TRBD1	TRBJ1-5	once	CASTDRGLGGQPQHF	TGTGCCAGTACCGACAGGGGGCTCGGAGGACAGCCCCAGCATTTT
TRBV9	NA	TRBJ2-2	NA	CASSVGGAITGELFF	TGTGCCAGCAGCGTAGGGGGCGCCATCACCGGGGAGCTGTTTTTT
TRBV11-3	TRBD2	TRBJ2-3	NA	CASSLDSGGQDTQYF	TGTGCCAGCAGCTTAGATAGCGGGGGGCAAGATACGCAGTATTTT
TRBV11-3	TRBD1	TRBJ1-2	NA	CASSLRTGGGYTF	TGTGCCAGCAGCTTAAGGACAGGGGGCGGCTACACCTTC
TRBV9	NA	TRBJ2-2	NA	CASSVAGFTGELFF	TGTGCCAGCAGCGTAGCAGGGTTCACCGGGGAGCTGTTTTTT
TRBV6-5	NA	TRBJ2-4	few	CASSQLQGRGNIQYF	TGTGCCAGCAGTCAGTTACAGGGTAGAGGAAACATTCAGTACTTC
TRBV10-3	TRBD1	TRBJ1-5	NA	CAIDGTGSNQPQHF	TGTGCCATCGACGGGACAGGTAGCAATCAGCCCCAGCATTTT
TRBV7-8	TRBD2	TRBJ2-1	NA	CASSSDSGSSYNEQFF	TGTGCCAGCAGCTCCGATAGCGGGAGCTCCTACAATGAGCAGTTCTTC
TRBV7-9	NA	TRBJ1-2	NA	CASSPLSIGGREEDYGYTF	TGTGCCAGCAGCCCCCTTTCGATTGGGGGTAGGGAGGAGGACTATGGCTACACCTTC
TRBV7-9	NA	TRBJ1-1	few	CASSLGQLMNTEAFF	TGTGCCAGCAGCTTAGGACAGTTAATGAACACTGAAGCTTTCTTT
TRBV4-2	TRBD2	TRBJ2-6	NA	CASSPGLAGLISGANVLTF	TGTGCCAGCAGCCCGGGACTAGCGGGGCTAATCTCTGGGGCCAACGTCCTGACTTTC
TRBV10-3	NA	TRBJ2-5	NA	CAISESSGQRETQYF	TGTGCCATCAGTGAGTCCTCAGGACAGCGGGAGACCCAGTACTTC
TRBV2	NA	TRBJ2-7	NA	CASTTFTYEQYF	TGTGCCAGCACTACCTTCACTTACGAGCAGTACTTC
TRBV27	TRBD1	TRBJ1-2	NA	CASSLSETGNGYTF	TGTGCCAGCAGTTTATCCGAGACAGGGAATGGCTACACCTTC
TRBV4-1	NA	TRBJ1-4	NA	CASSSPGRVREKLFF	TGCGCCAGCAGCTCCCCGGGCAGGGTTAGGGAAAAACTGTTTTTT
TRBV18	NA	TRBJ2-5	NA	CASSPDGETQYF	TGTGCCAGCTCGCCCGACGGGGAGACCCAGTACTTC
TRBV28	TRBD1	TRBJ1-5	NA	CASSPSWTGGGSNQPQHF	TGTGCCAGCAGTCCCTCCTGGACAGGTGGGGGGAGCAATCAGCCCCAGCATTTT
TRBV9	TRBD2	TRBJ2-2	NA	CASSAHIHSGLAVAGELFF	TGTGCCAGCAGCGCTCACATCCATTCGGGACTAGCGGTGGCCGGGGAGCTGTTTTTT
TRBV6-4	NA	TRBJ2-1	NA	CASQAAPGAYNEQFF	TGTGCCAGCCAGGCAGCACCGGGGGCCTACAATGAGCAGTTCTTC
TRBV29-1	NA	TRBJ1-1	NA	CSVDREDTEAFF	TGCAGCGTTGATCGGGAAGACACTGAAGCTTTCTTT
TRBV6-5	NA	TRBJ2-5	NA	CASSRGGSSTEQYF	TGTGCCAGCAGCCGCGGCGGGTCATCTACTGAGCAGTACTTC
TRBV27	NA	TRBJ2-5	NA	CASSCSETQYF	TGTGCCAGCAGTTGTTCGGAGACCCAGTACTTC
TRBV5-1	NA	TRBJ1-1	NA	CASSSGVGANTEAFF	TGCGCCAGCAGCTCGGGTGTTGGGGCGAACACTGAAGCTTTCTTT
TRBV29-1	TRBD1	TRBJ1-1	NA	CSVITGVTEAFF	TGCAGCGTCATCACAGGGGTCACTGAAGCTTTCTTT
TRBV2	NA	TRBJ2-1	NA	CASSEDSPYSNEQFF	TGTGCCAGCAGCGAGGACTCACCCTATTCCAATGAGCAGTTCTTC
TRBV14	TRBD1	TRBJ2-7	NA	CASSQSVGQGSYEQYF	TGTGCCAGCAGCCAATCTGTAGGACAGGGGTCCTACGAGCAGTACTTC
TRBV18	NA	TRBJ2-7	NA	CASSERIYEQYF	TGTGCCAGCTCAGAGCGGATCTACGAGCAGTACTTC
TRBV27	NA	TRBJ1-5	NA	CASSLQGLGQPQHF	TGTGCCAGCAGTTTACAGGGTTTGGGTCAGCCCCAGCATTTT
TRBV5-1	TRBD1	TRBJ1-2	NA	CASSLVGQGPGYTF	TGCGCCAGCAGCTTGGTTGGACAGGGCCCCGGCTACACCTTC
TRBV5-1	NA	TRBJ2-2	NA	CASSSQGKDTGELFF	TGCGCCAGCAGCTCACAGGGTAAAGACACCGGGGAGCTGTTTTTT
TRBV5-1	NA	TRBJ2-7	NA	CASRASGHDEQYF	TGCGCCAGCAGAGCGTCAGGGCATGACGAGCAGTACTTC
TRBV16	NA	TRBJ2-7	NA	CASSPNIGLNEQYF	TGTGCCAGCAGCCCAAACATCGGACTCAACGAGCAGTACTTC
TRBV4-1	NA	TRBJ1-4	NA	CASSQSEGFATNEKLFF	TGCGCCAGCAGCCAGTCGGAGGGGTTCGCAACTAATGAAAAACTGTTTTTT
TRBV19	NA	TRBJ2-5	NA	CATSSETQYF	TGTGCCACCTCAAGCGAGACCCAGTACTTC
TRBV30	TRBD1	TRBJ1-6	NA	CAWSLTGSRSPLHF	TGTGCCTGGAGTTTGACAGGGTCTCGGTCACCCCTCCACTTT
TRBV2	TRBD2	TRBJ2-1	NA	CASSEGTSGGSYNEQFF	TGTGCCAGCAGCGAAGGGACTAGCGGGGGATCCTACAATGAGCAGTTCTTC
TRBV28	TRBD2	TRBJ2-7	NA	CASSPTPWGEGSRSYEQYF	TGTGCCAGCAGTCCAACCCCTTGGGGGGAGGGGAGTAGATCCTACGAGCAGTACTTC
TRBV11-2	NA	TRBJ1-4	NA	CASSSTGQKNEKLFF	TGTGCCAGCAGCTCGACCGGACAGAAGAATGAAAAACTGTTTTTT
TRBV28	TRBD2	TRBJ2-1	few	CASGSQALAGVEQFF	TGTGCCAGCGGCTCCCAGGCTTTAGCGGGAGTAGAGCAGTTCTTC
TRBV28	NA	TRBJ1-2	NA	CASSFFVLYGYTF	TGTGCCAGCAGTTTTTTCGTCCTCTATGGCTACACCTTC
TRBV19	TRBD2	TRBJ2-2	NA	CASSMIGGGLGTGELFF	TGTGCCAGTAGTATGATCGGGGGAGGGCTTGGCACCGGGGAGCTGTTTTTT
TRBV6-1	NA	TRBJ2-3	NA	CASTGGWTTDTQYF	TGTGCCAGCACGGGGGGCTGGACCACAGATACGCAGTATTTT
TRBV4-2	NA	TRBJ1-4	NA	CASSQDRKGGGIGEKLFF	TGTGCCAGCAGCCAAGATCGGAAGGGAGGGGGTATTGGTGAAAAACTGTTTTTT